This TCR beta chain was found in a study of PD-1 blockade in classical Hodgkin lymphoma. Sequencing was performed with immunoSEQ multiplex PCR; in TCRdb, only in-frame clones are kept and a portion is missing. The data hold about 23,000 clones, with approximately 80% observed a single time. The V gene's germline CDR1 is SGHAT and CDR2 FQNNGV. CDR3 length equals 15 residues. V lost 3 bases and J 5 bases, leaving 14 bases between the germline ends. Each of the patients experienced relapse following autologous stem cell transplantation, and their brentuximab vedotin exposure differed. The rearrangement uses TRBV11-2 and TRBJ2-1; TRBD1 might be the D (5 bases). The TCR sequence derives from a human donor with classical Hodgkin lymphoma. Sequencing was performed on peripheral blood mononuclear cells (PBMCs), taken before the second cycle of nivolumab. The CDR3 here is CASSFGLVRDNEQFF. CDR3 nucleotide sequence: TGTGCCAGCAGCTTCGGTTTGGTCAGGGACAATGAGCAGTTCTTC.